This TCR beta chain was captured by sequencing in a study of blood T cell repertoires in COVID-19. Sequencing used immunoSEQ multiplex PCR; TCRdb keeps in-frame clones, though not all of them. In the table there are 85,000 or so clones, roughly 85% of which are singletons. This receptor was obtained from a man aged 50-60 years with active or convalescent COVID-19. The sequenced sample consisted of peripheral blood.

The CDR3, as DNA: TGCGCCAGCAGCTTGGCGACAGGGAGAACCGGGGAGCTGTTTTTT. Its translation: CASSLATGRTGELFF. V and J are TRBV5-1 and TRBJ2-2, with 7 bases identical to TRBD1. The CDR3 is 15 amino acids. The germline V gene encodes CDR1 SGHRS and CDR2 YFSETQ. With V trimmed by 0 bases and J by 5 bases, 4 bases remained unmatched.